This T cell receptor beta chain was sequenced in a study of OX40 agonist ivuxolimab in advanced cancers. Study background: Every patient in dose escalation had hepatocellular carcinoma, melanoma, renal cell or head and neck cancer.

TCRdb's table, derived via immunoSEQ multiplex PCR, lists solely in-frame clones and lacks some. The sample consists of 9,500 to 11,000 clones, roughly 73% of them appearing once. With respect to this clone: What it binds is unknown.

Findings and caveats of the study: Average numbers of expanded clones were greater in CD8+ T cells than in CD4+. CD4+ and CD8+ T cells in blood underwent clonal expansion by week 6 at 0.1 to 3.0 mg/kg.

The CDR3 runs to 13 residues. The V and J ends lost 4 bases and 5 bases, in that order; junction bases with no gene match: 1. Germline V gene sequence: CDR1 MRHNA, CDR2 SNTAGT. The chain combines TRBV6-4 with TRBJ2-1; 8 bases align to TRBD2. Sequencing used CD4+ or CD8+ T cells sorted from blood, obtained in a trial of the OX40 agonist ivuxolimab. This TCR came from an adult with an advanced solid tumor such as melanoma, head and neck, liver or kidney cancer. In DNA, the CDR3 is TGTGCCAGCAGTGCGGGGGGGCACAATGAGCAGTTCTTC. This codes for CASSAGGHNEQFF.